This is a list of T cell receptor beta chains from one sample in a study of T cell responses to AZD1222 COVID-19 vaccine. The table came from immunoSEQ multiplex PCR; TCRdb's copy has only in-frame clones and leaves some out. The table shows around 170,000 clones, with approximately 91% occurring only once. Sample: peripheral blood, taken on day 0 of AZD1222 vaccination. The receptors were gathered from an adult in good health. The CDR3 runs from the conserved cysteine through the conserved F or W. The D gene is left open where the match is weak.

d_call: NA; v_call: TRBV6-5; j_call: TRBJ1-2; cdr3_nt: TGTGCCAGCAGAGATAAGGCCTGGGGCTACACCTTC; cdr3_aa: CASRDKAWGYTF
d_call: NA; v_call: TRBV9; j_call: TRBJ2-1; cdr3_nt: TGTGCCAGCAGCGTATCCGCCGGGGCTTTACACAATGAGCAGTTCTTC; cdr3_aa: CASSVSAGALHNEQFF
d_call: NA; v_call: TRBV2; j_call: TRBJ1-5; cdr3_nt: TGTGCCAGCAGTGAAAGCGGAACGAGCAATCAGCCCCAGCATTTT; cdr3_aa: CASSESGTSNQPQHF
d_call: NA; v_call: TRBV18; j_call: TRBJ1-1; cdr3_nt: TGTGCCAGCTCACCGACCGACACGAACACTGAAGCTTTCTTT; cdr3_aa: CASSPTDTNTEAFF
d_call: NA; v_call: TRBV6-5; j_call: TRBJ2-1; cdr3_nt: TGTGCCAGCACTACGACTAGTCTCCATGAGCAGTTCTTC; cdr3_aa: CASTTTSLHEQFF
d_call: TRBD2; v_call: TRBV28; j_call: TRBJ2-1; cdr3_nt: TGTGCCAGCAGACTGACGGGGGCTAGCGGGAGGCATGAGCAGTTCTTC; cdr3_aa: CASRLTGASGRHEQFF
d_call: TRBD1; v_call: TRBV5-1; j_call: TRBJ2-5; cdr3_nt: TGCGCCAGCAGCTTACAGGGGTTTGAAGAGACCCAGTACTTC; cdr3_aa: CASSLQGFEETQYF
d_call: TRBD1; v_call: TRBV2; j_call: TRBJ1-4; cdr3_nt: TGTGCCAGCAGTCACTACGGACAGGCCGCCGAAAAACTGTTTTTT; cdr3_aa: CASSHYGQAAEKLFF
d_call: NA; v_call: TRBV2; j_call: TRBJ2-7; cdr3_nt: TGTGCCAGCAGTGAACTCAGTCAACAGGGCCAGCAGTACTTC; cdr3_aa: CASSELSQQGQQYF
d_call: NA; v_call: TRBV6-1; j_call: TRBJ1-2; cdr3_nt: TGTGCCAGCAGTGAAAGGTCCCGTGGCTACACCTTC; cdr3_aa: CASSERSRGYTF
d_call: NA; v_call: TRBV6-5; j_call: TRBJ2-1; cdr3_nt: TGTGCCAGCAGTTATATCACTGGGGTCAATGAGCAGTTCTTC; cdr3_aa: CASSYITGVNEQFF
d_call: NA; v_call: TRBV27; j_call: TRBJ2-1; cdr3_nt: TGTGCCAGCAGTTCATTGGCCTATTACAATGAGCAGTTCTTC; cdr3_aa: CASSSLAYYNEQFF